This TCR beta chain was observed in a study of control samples from healthy donors and cancer patients. Germline CDR1 and CDR2: MGHRA and YSYEKL. This CDR3 spans 15 amino acids. The germline V and J ends were trimmed by 1 base and 1 base, with 8 bases remaining between them. Method: immunoSEQ multiplex PCR; TCRdb's copy keeps in-frame clones and lacks some. The repertoire holds 390,000 or so clones, with over 75% as singletons. The chain is built from TRBV4-1 and TRBJ1-5; D ambiguous. Sequenced material: PBMCs. The TCR was taken from a man between 40 and 49 years old with head and neck cancer. The chain's CDR3 is CASSQGALSNQPQHF. As DNA, the CDR3 is TGCGCCAGCAGCCAAGGGGCCTTAAGCAATCAGCCCCAGCATTTT.